This record covers a single T cell receptor beta chain. The antigen remains undetermined. This sample stems from a study of CD8 T cells in ankylosing spondylitis. Trimming cost V 10 bases and J 14 bases, with 28 bases left between them. CDR1 MDHEN and CDR2 SYDVKM come from the germline V gene. The CDR3 is 14 amino acids. Study-wide findings and caveats: A motif of under ten highly homologous TCR beta variants was seen as apparently characteristic of ankylosing spondylitis blood. Several of the motif variants were reported before in synovial fluid and blood from reactive arthritis. Clones linked to disease, bearing a CD8+ phenotype, were relatively rare in peripheral blood.

TCRdb reprocessed the 5' RACE reads with MiXCR, giving one entry per CDR3 protein. The sample includes roughly 150,000 distinct CDR3 sequences, around a third of them seen just once. The sequenced sample was synovial fluid, either unsorted or a sorted T cell fraction (not recorded which). This TCR was sampled from a male donor with ankylosing spondylitis. This rearrangement joins TRBV28 to TRBJ2-3; either TRBD1 or TRBD2 may supply D (5 bases each). CDR3 sequence: CATITPGPPQNGYF. The CDR3 DNA is TGTGCCACGATTACCCCGGGACCACCACAAAATGGGTATTTT.